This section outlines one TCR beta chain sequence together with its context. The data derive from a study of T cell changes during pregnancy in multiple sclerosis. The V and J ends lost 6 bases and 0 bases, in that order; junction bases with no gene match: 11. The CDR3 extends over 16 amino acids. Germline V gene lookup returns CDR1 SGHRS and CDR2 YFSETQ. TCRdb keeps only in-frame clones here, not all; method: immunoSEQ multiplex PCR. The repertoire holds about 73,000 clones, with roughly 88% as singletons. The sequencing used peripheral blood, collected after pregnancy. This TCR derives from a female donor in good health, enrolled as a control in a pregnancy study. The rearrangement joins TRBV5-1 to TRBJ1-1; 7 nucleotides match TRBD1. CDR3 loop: CASTPGQENMNTEAFF. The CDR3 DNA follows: TGCGCCAGCACTCCTGGACAGGAAAACATGAACACTGAAGCTTTCTTT.